This TCR beta chain derives from a study of CD8+ T cells in alopecia areata. Study details: Grafts of skin from C3H/HeJ donors aged roughly 6-12 months with spontaneous alopecia went to female C3H/HeJ mice aged 7-10 weeks.

RNA extraction and reverse transcription yielded cDNA as sequencing template. Data came from immunoSEQ multiplex PCR; TCRdb stores just in-frame clones and leaves some out. Singletons are absent from the sample, which has roughly 260,000 clones. Cell sorting was performed on pooled cutaneous lymph node cells with CD4, CD8alpha, NKG2D, NKG2ACE and other markers. Study-level findings and limits: Normal scalp showed lower clonality than lesional scalp, especially alopecia totalis/universalis. Normal skin contains resident alphabeta T cells, and these are also sequenced in scalp samples. Compared with mice, patients displayed less clear TCR sharing, possibly for HLA-related reasons.

This clone has a handful of counts. What it binds is not known. Genes and germline are mouse. The read ends 4 residues before the CDR3 terminus; that terminus is restored from the germline J gene. CDR3 size: 14 residues. V gave up 2 bases and J gave up 1 base, with 5 bases separating them. Germline values: CDR1 MSHET, CDR2 SYDVDS. This clonotype was obtained from a C3H/HeJ mouse with alopecia areata. Strain haplotype at MHC: H2-k. The J gene is TRBJ2-2, the V gene TRBV29; D is ambiguous. The sample comprised CD4+ T cells sorted from a lymph node. The sequenced part of the CDR3 DNA is TGTGCTAGCAGTTTACCAGGAAACACCGGG. Translated: CASSLPGNTG. The entire CDR3 reads CASSLPGNTGQLYF. Full variable domain (remainder filled in from reference TRBV29 and TRBJ2-2): DMKVTQMPRYLIKRMGENVLLECGQDMSHETMYWYRQDPGLGLQLIYISYDVDSNSEGDIPKGYRVSRKKREHFSLILDSAKTNQTSVYFCASSLPGNTGQLYFGEGSKLTVL.